Shown below are 31 T cell receptor beta chains from a single sample sequenced in a study of blood T cell repertoires in COVID-19. Libraries were prepared by immunoSEQ multiplex PCR; TCRdb keeps only in-frame clonotypes and omits some of them. The sample has around 220,000 clones; over 80% are singletons. Sequenced sample: PBMCs or T cells enriched from blood (not recorded which). The receptors stem from a woman aged 40 to 50 who had recovered from COVID-19.

The J gene is TRBJ2-1, the V gene TRBV27; possibly TRBD2 for D (5 bases). Trimming took 3 bases from V and 10 from J, leaving 10 bases between them. This CDR3 region has 12 residues. Germline CDR1 is MNHEY and CDR2 is SMNVEV (reference sequence). CDR3 DNA sequence: TGTGCCAGCAGTTTCCTCGAGCGGGAGCAGTTCTTC. As protein: CASSFLEREQFF.

This chain connects TRBV11-3 to TRBJ1-1; D not certain. Trimming shortened V by 3 bases and J by 2 bases, and 10 bases separated the two germline ends. This CDR3 is built from 14 residues. Germline CDR1 and CDR2: SGHNT and YENEEA. The CDR3 region is CASSFGRENTEAFF. The CDR3 coding sequence is TGTGCCAGCAGCTTCGGACGGGAAAACACTGAAGCTTTCTTT.

This chain uses TRBV19 with TRBJ1-1, with TRBD1 as a possible D gene (6 bases). In germline, CDR1 is LNHDA, CDR2 SQIVND (reference sequence). Trimming took off 2 bases at V and 4 bases at J, with 17 bases between the two ends. The CDR3 length is 16 residues. The CDR3 protein is CASSIRGGGLGTEAFF. The CDR3 DNA reads TGTGCCAGTAGTATAAGGGGAGGGGGGCTTGGCACTGAAGCTTTCTTT.

The rearrangement joins TRBV7-2 to TRBJ1-4; tentatively, D is TRBD1 (6 bases). CDR3 length: 15 amino acids. Trimming left V 5 bases short and J 4 bases short, with 14 bases between. The germline gives CDR1 SGHTA, CDR2 FQGNSA. CDR3 DNA sequence: TGTGCCAGCAGCCCGTTAGGGGGATTTAATGAAAAACTGTTTTTT. The encoded protein is CASSPLGGFNEKLFF.

This chain uses TRBV25-1 with TRBJ1-2, with a possible D match to TRBD1 (6 bases). Trimming shortened V by 8 bases and J by 8 bases, and 15 bases separated the two germline ends. Germline V gene lookup returns CDR1 MGHDK and CDR2 SYGVNS. The CDR3 sequence is 12 residues long. The CDR3 is CASLWAGVGYTF. CDR3 bases: TGTGCCAGCCTGTGGGCAGGGGTCGGCTACACCTTC.

The chain recombines TRBV5-1 with TRBJ1-3; D possibly corresponds to TRBD1 (5 bases). Trimming stripped 5 bases from V and 0 bases from J, with 6 bases between. CDR1 is SGHRS and CDR2 is YFSETQ in the germline V gene. CDR3 size: 13 residues. The CDR3 nucleotides read TGCGCCAGCAGAGGGGACTCTGGAAACACCATATATTTT. Encoded protein: CASRGDSGNTIYF. The variable domain in full, with the rest retrieved from reference TRBV5-1 and TRBJ1-3, is KAGVTQTPRYLIKTRGQQVTLSCSPISGHRSVSWYQQTPGQGLQFLFEYFSETQRNKGNFPGRFSGRQFSNSRSEMNVSTLELGDSALYLCASRGDSGNTIYFGEGSWLTVV.

The chain recombines TRBV29-1 with TRBJ2-1; 9 bases fit TRBD2. J was trimmed by 5 bases and V by 6 bases; bases with no gene match: 5. The germline V gene has CDR1 SQVTM and CDR2 ANQGSEA. The CDR3 covers 13 residues. The CDR3 bases are TGCAGCGTCGGGACTAGCCTCCACAATGAGCAGTTCTTC. It specifies CSVGTSLHNEQFF.

The J gene is TRBJ1-2, the V gene TRBV20-1; 7 bases map to TRBD1. The CDR3 loop spans 11 amino acids. The germline CDR1 and CDR2 sequences are DFQATT and SNEGSKA (reference sequence). V lost 5 bases and J lost 8; bases outside the gene matches: 5. The CDR3: CSAYRGGGYTF. The CDR3 region has the DNA TGCAGTGCTTACAGGGGCGGCGGCTACACCTTC.

This sequence joins TRBV2 and TRBJ2-2; a weak D match, TRBD1 (5 bases). Trimming cost V 6 bases and J 2 bases, with 10 bases left between them. The CDR3 extends over 14 amino acids. The germline gives CDR1 SNHLY, CDR2 FYNNEI. CDR3 sequence reads: CASSRQINTGELFF. The CDR3 DNA is TGTGCCAGCAGCAGACAGATAAACACCGGGGAGCTGTTTTTT.

V gene TRBV6-2 or TRBV6-3 combines with J gene TRBJ1-2, with TRBD1 as a possible D gene (6 bases). CDR1 is MNHEY, CDR2 SVGEGT, per germline. The CDR3 is 14 residues long. Trimming removed 2 bases from V and 4 bases from J, with 11 bases in between. CDR3 sequence reads: CASSYRTGLYGYTF. The DNA of the CDR3 is TGTGCCAGCAGTTACCGAACAGGGCTCTATGGCTACACCTTC.

The chain uses TRBV7-9 and TRBJ2-6, with TRBD2 identical over 12 bases. The CDR3 has 20 amino acids. The germline gives CDR1 SEHNR, CDR2 FQNEAQ (reference sequence). The V segment lost 7 bases and the J segment 1 base; nucleotides outside the gene matches: 14. This CDR3 reads CASTRTSGTTLGSGANVLTF. The DNA of the CDR3 is TGTGCCAGCACCCGGACTAGCGGGACGACTTTGGGATCTGGGGCCAACGTCCTGACTTTC.

The chain employs TRBV28 and TRBJ2-5; D gene uncertain. The germline gives CDR1 MDHEN, CDR2 SYDVKM. V lost 1 base and J lost 2, with 8 bases in between. CDR3 length: 14 residues. CDR3 DNA sequence: TGTGCCAGCAGTTTATCGCCTCTACAAGAGACCCAGTACTTC. Residues: CASSLSPLQETQYF.

Of note for this clone: At the DNA level, this CDR3 is encoded by other sequences in the same sample as well. This chain connects TRBV5-1 to TRBJ2-6, with D possibly matching TRBD1 (5 bases). The CDR3 contains 15 residues. Trimming pared 3 bases from V and 4 bases from J, leaving 11 bases between. The germline V gene encodes CDR1 SGHRS and CDR2 YFSETQ. In DNA form, the CDR3 reads TGCGCCAGCAGCTCCGCAGGGCCCGGGGCCAACGTCCTGACTTTC. Translated, it gives CASSSAGPGANVLTF.

The chain employs TRBV30 and TRBJ2-1; 7 positions match TRBD1. CDR3 length equals 16 residues. V gave up 3 bases and J gave up 7 bases; unmatched junction bases: 15. Germline V CDR1 and CDR2: GTSNPN, SVGIG (reference sequence). CDR3 region: CAWSVNRGAAMNEQFF. DNA for the CDR3: TGTGCCTGGAGCGTAAACAGGGGCGCTGCGATGAATGAGCAGTTCTTC.

The V and J genes are TRBV5-1 and TRBJ2-5; perhaps TRBD2 as D (9 bases). The V gene's germline CDR1 is SGHRS and CDR2 YFSETQ. The CDR3 runs 17 residues. V was trimmed by 0 bases and J by 7 bases, leaving 22 bases between them. CDR3 residues: CASSLAPSGTGMGTQYF. CDR3 bases: TGCGCCAGCAGCTTGGCCCCTAGCGGGACAGGCATGGGGACCCAGTACTTC.

The chain is built from TRBV5-1 and TRBJ1-1, with 8 positions matching TRBD1. Per the germline V gene, CDR1 is SGHRS and CDR2 is YFSETQ. V shed 0 bases, J shed 4 bases, and the junction held 8 bases outside the gene matches. This CDR3 has 16 amino acids. This chain's CDR3 is CASSLGTGNKVTEAFF. CDR3 nucleotide sequence: TGCGCCAGCAGCTTGGGGACAGGGAATAAGGTCACTGAAGCTTTCTTT.

This chain connects TRBV19 to TRBJ1-1, with 7 bases aligning to TRBD1. Losses at the gene ends were 10 bases for V and 4 bases for J; bases not matched to a gene: 9. This CDR3 spans 13 amino acids. The germline gives CDR1 LNHDA, CDR2 SQIVND (reference sequence). CDR3 sequence reads: CATRGPGPTEAFF. The CDR3 DNA reads TGTGCCACAAGGGGGCCAGGGCCCACTGAAGCTTTCTTT.

This clone was counted once. This chain connects TRBV29-1 to TRBJ1-2; D possibly corresponds to TRBD1 (6 bases). The V gene's germline CDR1 is SQVTM and CDR2 ANQGSEA. This CDR3 spans 11 amino acids. V lost 4 bases, J lost 9 bases, and 12 bases lay in between. The CDR3 sequence is CSVGTAWSYTF. Here the CDR3 DNA reads TGCAGCGTTGGGACAGCCTGGAGCTACACCTTC. Looking up the rest from reference TRBV29-1 and TRBJ1-2 gives the full variable domain: SAVISQKPSRDICQRGTSLTIQCQVDSQVTMMFWYRQQPGQSLTLIATANQGSEATYESGFVIDKFPISRPNLTFSTLTVSNMSPEDSSIYLCSVGTAWSYTFGSGTRLTVV.

The V and J genes are TRBV10-3 and TRBJ2-3; D not certain. V lost 3 bases and J lost 4, with 2 bases in between. CDR3 length: 11 residues. Germline V gene data show CDR1 as ENHRY and CDR2 as SYGVKD. The CDR3: CAISDADTQYF. CDR3 bases: TGTGCCATCAGTGACGCAGATACGCAGTATTTT.

The chain has TRBV28 and TRBJ1-3; TRBD1 matches 8 bases. Per the germline V gene, CDR1 is MDHEN and CDR2 is SYDVKM. The junction had 0 bases not matched to a gene; V was cut back by 2 bases and J by 6 bases. There are 13 residues in the CDR3. The CDR3 bases are TGTGCCAGCAGTTTACAGGGGGCAAACACCATATATTTT. As protein: CASSLQGANTIYF.

V gene TRBV5-1 combines with J gene TRBJ2-3; 10 nucleotides line up with TRBD1. Germline V gives CDR1 SGHRS, CDR2 YFSETQ. The CDR3 runs to 12 residues. The trim removed 9 bases at V and 6 bases at J, leaving 4 bases unmatched. The CDR3 coding sequence is TGCGCCACTACGACAGGGGGCGATACGCAGTATTTT. Protein sequence: CATTTGGDTQYF.

The chain links TRBV25-1 to TRBJ2-1; TRBD2 aligns across 9 bases. The germline V gene has CDR1 MGHDK and CDR2 SYGVNS. V lost 1 base to trimming and J lost 5 bases; unmatched junction nucleotides: 3. This CDR3 contains 15 residues. DNA for the CDR3: TGTGCCAGCAGTGAATGGCCTAGCGGGAACAATGAGCAGTTCTTC. Its protein is CASSEWPSGNNEQFF. Drawing the rest from reference TRBV25-1 and TRBJ2-1, the complete variable domain is EADIYQTPRYLVIGTGKKITLECSQTMGHDKMYWYQQDPGMELHLIHYSYGVNSTEKGDLSSESTVSRIRTEHFPLTLESARPSHTSQYLCASSEWPSGNNEQFFGPGTRLTVL.

This sequence joins TRBV5-1 and TRBJ1-2; no clear D. Trimming took 0 bases from V and 8 from J, leaving 11 bases between them. The germline V gene has CDR1 SGHRS and CDR2 YFSETQ. This CDR3 has 13 residues. CDR3 sequence reads: CASSLAGSWGYTF. The CDR3 DNA reads as TGCGCCAGCAGCTTGGCCGGGAGTTGGGGCTACACCTTC.

The chain employs TRBV21-1 and TRBJ2-4; TRBD2 is the table's D call and was not checked against the DNA. TRBV21-1 is shown as a pseudogene. The CDR3 spans 15 residues. Here the CDR3 reads CASSAGGTSKNIQYF. CDR3 nucleotide sequence: TGTGCCAGCAGCGCAGGCGGGACTTCTAAAAACATTCAGTACTTC.

V usage is TRBV24-1 and J usage is TRBJ2-5; TRBD2 matches at 11 bases. V lost 3 bases, J lost 4 bases, and 3 bases stayed unmatched. The CDR3 contains 15 residues. Germline V CDR1 and CDR2: KGHDR, SFDVKD. In DNA form, the CDR3 reads TGTGCCACCAGTGATCCGCTAGCGGGAGGAGAGACCCAGTACTTC. As protein: CATSDPLAGGETQYF.

V is TRBV6-2 or TRBV6-3 and J is TRBJ2-6; 12 positions agree with TRBD1. Germline CDR1 reads MNHEY; CDR2 reads SVGEGT. The CDR3 sequence is 18 residues long. Trimming at V came to 4 bases and at J to 2 bases, leaving 6 bases not matched to a gene. The CDR3 sequence is CASSSEGQGAAGANVLTF. CDR3 in DNA: TGTGCCAGCAGTTCTGAGGGACAGGGGGCAGCTGGGGCCAACGTCCTGACTTTC.

The chain recombines TRBV18 with TRBJ1-3, with a possible D match to TRBD1 (5 bases). V was cut by 1 base and J by 6 bases, with 16 bases left in between. The CDR3 runs to 16 residues. Germline CDR1 KGHSH, CDR2 LQKENI. This CDR3 reads CASSPQFSGALNTIYF. The CDR3 DNA reads as TGTGCCAGCTCACCACAGTTCAGTGGGGCTCTAAACACCATATATTTT.

The gene calls are TRBV14 and TRBJ1-6, with D unclear. There are 15 residues in the CDR3. Trimming pared 1 base from V and 7 bases from J, leaving 11 bases between. From germline, CDR1 is SGHDN and CDR2 FVKESK. CDR3 amino acids: CASSQVGGSNSPLHF. Here the CDR3 DNA reads TGTGCCAGCAGCCAAGTTGGAGGGTCGAATTCACCCCTCCACTTT.

The chain employs TRBV28 and TRBJ1-5; TRBD1 agrees at 9 bases. This CDR3 region has 14 residues. The V gene's germline CDR1 is MDHEN and CDR2 SYDVKM. Trimming took 7 bases from V and 6 from J; bases not matched to a gene: 7. The CDR3 protein is CASTRDRGAQPQHF. As DNA, the CDR3 is TGTGCCAGCACCCGAGACAGGGGGGCTCAGCCCCAGCATTTT.

The chain has TRBV4-3 and TRBJ2-1; TRBD2 aligns across 11 bases. The CDR3 is 17 residues long. V trimming: 3 bases; J trimming: 2 bases; junction bases outside the gene matches: 6. The germline gives CDR1 LGHNA, CDR2 YSLEER. CDR3 in amino acids: CASSQSLAGGPYNEQFF. DNA of the CDR3: TGCGCCAGCAGCCAGTCTCTAGCGGGAGGTCCCTACAATGAGCAGTTCTTC.

This chain joins TRBV5-8 and TRBJ2-7; D not resolved. V lost 0 bases and J lost 2, with 6 bases in between. Germline loops: CDR1 SGHTS, CDR2 YDEGEE. The CDR3 runs 13 residues. The CDR3 DNA follows: TGTGCCAGCAGCTTGGCCTATCCCTACGAGCAGTACGTC. The encoded protein is CASSLAYPYEQYV.